This T cell receptor beta chain was found in a study of T cells after yellow fever vaccination. Study details: Fractions of limited cellularity were prepared by means of SMART-Seq v4 Ultra Low Input. Study findings and constraints: The booster saw the reappearance of most primary-vaccination clones (around 96% CD4, around 88% CD8). Although the secondary response was weaker, it peaked faster, at day 5 versus 15. There was a small share of clonotypes that showed up in both the CD4 and CD8 compartments.

TCRdb re-derived calls from the 5' RACE reads in MiXCR, one entry per CDR3 protein. The table includes around 500,000 distinct CDR3 sequences, 20% to 25% detected once. Notes on this clonotype: Its antigen is undetermined.

V gave up 4 bases and J gave up 5 bases, with 17 bases separating them. Germline loops: CDR1 LGHNA, CDR2 YSLEER. This CDR3 spans 15 amino acids. The chain employs TRBV4-3 and TRBJ2-5; D possibly matches TRBD1 or TRBD2 (5 bases each). Specimen: PBMCs, collected less than 25 days after the first yellow fever vaccination. This receptor was taken from a man aged 18 to 29 who received the YFV17D yellow fever vaccine. Here the CDR3 reads CASSPRLGEWETQYF. The CDR3 DNA reads as TGCGCCAGCAGCCCGCGGTTGGGGGAGTGGGAGACCCAGTACTTC.